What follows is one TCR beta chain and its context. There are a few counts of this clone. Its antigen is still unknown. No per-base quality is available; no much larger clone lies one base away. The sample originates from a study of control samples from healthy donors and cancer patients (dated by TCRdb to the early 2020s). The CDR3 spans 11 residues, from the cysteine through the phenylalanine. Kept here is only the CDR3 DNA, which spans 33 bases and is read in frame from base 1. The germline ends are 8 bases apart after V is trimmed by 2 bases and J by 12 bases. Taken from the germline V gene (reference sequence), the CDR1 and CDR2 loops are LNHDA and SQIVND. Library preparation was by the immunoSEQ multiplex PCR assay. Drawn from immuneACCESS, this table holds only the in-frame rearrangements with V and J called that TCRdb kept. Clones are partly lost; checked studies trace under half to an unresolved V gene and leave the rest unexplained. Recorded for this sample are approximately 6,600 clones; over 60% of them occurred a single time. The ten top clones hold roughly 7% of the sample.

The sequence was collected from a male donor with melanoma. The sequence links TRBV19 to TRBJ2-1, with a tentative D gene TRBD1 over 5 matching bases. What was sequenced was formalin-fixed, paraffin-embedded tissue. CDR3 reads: CASSIRTRQFF. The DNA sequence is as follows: TGTGCCAGTAGTATAAGGACACGGCAGTTCTTC.